The rows below give T cell receptor beta chains drawn from one sample of a study of T-cell memory formation after mild COVID-19. TCRdb used MiXCR to reprocess the 5' RACE reads, holding one entry per CDR3 protein. Among some 200,000 distinct CDR3 sequences listed, about 9.2% were seen once. The sample comprised PBMCs or a T cell subset sorted from them (not recorded which). These receptors were obtained from a man aged 18-30 years who had mild COVID-19 (a few samples of this study predate the infection). Cell type and time point are not known. The CDR3 runs from the conserved cysteine through the conserved F or W. The D gene is left open where the match is weak. A clone size is listed for some rows: how often the clone was seen (once, few, many), or a class if it is expanded.

clone_size j_call d_call v_call cdr3_aa cdr3_nt
NA TRBJ1-5 TRBD1 TRBV7-9 CASSYGTVPGQPQHF TGTGCCAGCAGTTACGGGACAGTCCCAGGTCAGCCCCAGCATTTT
NA TRBJ2-5 NA TRBV12-3/TRBV12-4 CASKARETQYF TGTGCCAGCAAAGCCAGGGAGACCCAGTACTTC
NA TRBJ1-4 TRBD1 TRBV28 CASRRTGEVEKLFF TGTGCCAGCAGGCGTACAGGGGAGGTCGAAAAACTGTTTTTT
NA TRBJ2-5 TRBD1 TRBV11-3 CASSPGTGRLETQYF TGTGCCAGCAGCCCCGGGACAGGCCGCCTGGAGACCCAGTACTTC
few TRBJ1-2 NA TRBV5-5 CASSLGVQNGYTF TGTGCCAGCAGCTTGGGAGTCCAAAATGGCTACACCTTC
few TRBJ2-5 TRBD1 TRBV10-3 CAISRQGGTQETQYF TGTGCCATCAGTCGACAGGGGGGGACCCAAGAGACCCAGTACTTC
many TRBJ2-1 TRBD1 TRBV7-3 CASSLNSQGDEQFF TGTGCCAGCAGCTTAAACTCTCAGGGGGATGAGCAGTTCTTC
NA TRBJ2-2 TRBD2 TRBV6-5 CASRRTSGVDGGELFF TGTGCCAGCAGACGGACTAGCGGGGTTGATGGCGGGGAGCTGTTTTTT
few TRBJ2-2 NA TRBV24-1 CARKINTGELFF TGTGCCAGGAAAATTAACACCGGGGAGCTGTTTTTT
few TRBJ2-1 TRBD1 TRBV5-5 CASSYPTGWDNEQFF TGTGCCAGCAGCTATCCGACAGGGTGGGACAATGAGCAGTTCTTC
many TRBJ2-3 NA TRBV10-3 CAISDSGTQYF TGTGCCATCAGTGATTCGGGGACGCAGTATTTT
few TRBJ2-1 NA TRBV6-4 CASSDYPAASYNEQFF TGTGCCAGCAGTGACTATCCAGCGGCTTCCTACAATGAGCAGTTCTTC
NA TRBJ2-3 TRBD2 TRBV6-2/TRBV6-3 CASQSGGATDTQYF TGTGCCAGCCAGAGCGGGGGCGCCACAGATACGCAGTATTTT
few TRBJ2-7 NA TRBV6-2/TRBV6-3 CASSYSGGGPVSYEQYF TGTGCCAGCAGTTACTCGGGCGGGGGCCCCGTCTCCTACGAGCAGTACTTC
NA TRBJ1-1 TRBD1 TRBV6-6 CASNGITGANTEAFF TGTGCCAGCAACGGAATCACAGGGGCCAACACTGAAGCTTTCTTT
NA TRBJ1-4 NA TRBV4-3 CASSQEWGEPNEKLFF TGCGCCAGCAGCCAAGAATGGGGGGAACCTAATGAAAAACTGTTTTTT
many TRBJ2-1 TRBD1 TRBV20-1 CSALPGGTLYNEQFF TGCAGTGCTCTTCCAGGGGGAACCCTCTACAATGAGCAGTTCTTC
NA TRBJ1-5 NA TRBV7-2 CASSLRREHGPQHF TGTGCCAGCAGCTTAAGACGGGAACATGGACCCCAGCATTTT
few TRBJ2-7 NA TRBV7-2 CASSSGPRYEQYF TGTGCCAGCAGTTCAGGCCCTAGGTACGAGCAGTACTTC
NA TRBJ1-4 NA TRBV7-9 CASSPTGQEKLFF TGTGCCAGCAGCCCAACCGGACAGGAAAAACTGTTTTTT
many TRBJ2-3 TRBD1 TRBV6-5 CASRQGWSTDTQYF TGTGCCAGCAGACAGGGGTGGAGCACAGATACGCAGTATTTT
NA TRBJ2-6 NA TRBV5-1 CASGDRTFLVSGANVLTF TGCGCCAGCGGAGATCGGACGTTTCTCGTCTCTGGGGCCAACGTCCTGACTTTC
NA TRBJ2-1 TRBD1 TRBV5-1 CASSSQGVGNEQFF TGCGCCAGCAGCTCACAGGGGGTAGGTAATGAGCAGTTCTTC
NA TRBJ2-5 NA TRBV4-1 CASSQGWTQYF TGCGCCAGCAGCCAAGGATGGACCCAGTACTTC
NA TRBJ2-1 TRBD2 TRBV6-2/TRBV6-3 CASTAGLAGNNEQFF TGTGCCAGCACCGCGGGACTAGCGGGGAACAATGAGCAGTTCTTC
NA TRBJ1-1 TRBD1 TRBV3-1 CASSPRTTGEGTEAFF TGTGCCAGCAGCCCCCGAACCACAGGGGAGGGAACTGAAGCTTTCTTT
NA TRBJ1-1 NA TRBV25-1 CASSGSWGRDTEAFF TGTGCCAGCAGTGGTTCGTGGGGTCGGGACACTGAAGCTTTCTTT
few TRBJ2-3 NA TRBV27 CASTPRGRGTDTQYF TGTGCCAGCACTCCCAGGGGCAGGGGAACCGATACGCAGTATTTT
NA TRBJ1-1 TRBD1 TRBV5-4 CASSLVDRGSKAFF TGTGCCAGCAGCTTGGTGGACAGGGGGTCTAAAGCTTTCTTT
NA TRBJ2-1 NA TRBV5-1 CASSLVQGINEQFF TGCGCCAGCAGCTTGGTGCAGGGAATAAATGAGCAGTTCTTC
few TRBJ1-1 NA TRBV20-1 CSASGTPGGNTEAFF TGCAGTGCAAGCGGGACACCCGGTGGGAACACTGAAGCTTTCTTT
many TRBJ1-2 NA TRBV6-5 CASSLSYGDYGYTF TGTGCCAGCAGTCTTTCGTACGGCGACTATGGCTACACCTTC